The subject of this entry is one TCR beta chain. Its antigen is currently unknown. The J segment lost 10 bases and the V segment lost 5 bases, leaving 8 bases of the junction unmatched. The CDR3 is 13 amino acids. CDR1 is GTSNPN and CDR2 is SVGIG in the germline V gene (reference sequence). The data were obtained in a study of radiotherapy plus CTLA-4 blockade in lung cancer. Measured with immunoSEQ multiplex PCR; TCRdb has only the in-frame clones, and not every one. The sample has fewer than 45,000 clones, around 77% seen once; the top ten hold roughly 10%. Study-wide results and limits: The study found tumor-derived TCR clones expanded in blood after radiotherapy plus ipilimumab. Early shifts in blood T cell clones, with interferon-beta, reportedly predicted response best.

The V call is TRBV30, the J call TRBJ1-6, with 7 bases aligning to TRBD1. The specimen comprised peripheral blood, sampled from a patient treated with radiotherapy plus ipilimumab. The clonotype originates from a human donor with non-small cell lung cancer who had stable disease on radiotherapy plus ipilimumab. CDR3 sequence reads: CAWGQGVESPLHF. The CDR3 nucleotides are TGTGCCTGGGGCCAGGGGGTTGAGTCACCCCTCCACTTT.